Below, 25 T cell receptor beta chains from the same sample are listed, as sequenced in a study of T cell clonality in common variable immunodeficiency. The table came from immunoSEQ multiplex PCR; TCRdb's copy has only in-frame clones and leaves some out. Recorded here are over 45,000 clones, none singletons. The sample was peripheral blood mononuclear cells. These TCRs come from a person between 18 and 69 years old in good health.

In regard to this clone: The read ends 3 residues before the CDR3 terminus; that terminus is restored from the germline J gene. The rearrangement links TRBV30 to TRBJ2-2; D may be TRBD1 (5 bases). Germline assignment: CDR1 GTSNPN and CDR2 SVGIG (reference sequence). The CDR3 extends over 12 amino acids. The CDR3 is CAWRRRGEKLFF. The DNA read from the CDR3 is TGTGCCTGGAGGAGAAGGGGTGAAAAG. The variable domain in full, completed from reference TRBV30 and TRBJ2-2, reads SQTIHQWPATLVQPVGSPLSLECTVEGTSNPNLYWYRQAAGRGLQLLFYSVGIGQISSEVPQNLSASRPQDRQFILSSKKLLLSDSGFYLCAWRRRGEKLFFGEGSRLTVL.

The sample holds many counts of this clone. The read ends 3 residues before the CDR3 terminus; that terminus is restored from the germline J gene. The chain recombines TRBV18 with TRBJ1-2, with 7 positions matching TRBD1. Trimming at V came to 2 bases and at J to 4 bases, leaving 13 bases not matched to a gene. Germline CDR1 and CDR2: KGHSH and LQKENI. There are 17 residues in the CDR3. CDR3 in amino acids: CASSPNPSGGGPYGYTF. CDR3 DNA, as far as it was read: TGTGCCAGCTCACCAAATCCATCAGGGGGTGGCCCCTATGGC.

This clone occurred many times. The read stops 3 residues short of the end of the CDR3; the missing end is completed from the germline J gene. The V and J genes are TRBV20-1 and TRBJ2-3; D is possibly TRBD2 (7 bases). The CDR3 length is 16 residues. The germline CDR1 and CDR2 sequences are DFQATT and SNEGSKA (reference sequence). Deletions cut 2 bases from V and 0 bases from J, with 15 bases between. The sequenced part of the CDR3 DNA is TGCAGTGCTAGAAGGTTGTGGGGGGGCAGCACAGATACG. This encodes CSARRLWGGSTDT. The full CDR3 sequence reads CSARRLWGGSTDTQYF.

This clone was detected many times. CDR3 DNA (partial): TGCAGTGCAAAACCTGACAGGGGGACTAATGAAAAG. Its translation is CSAKPDRGTNEK. The full CDR3 reads CSAKPDRGTNEKLFF. V is TRBV20-1 and J is TRBJ2-2; 9 bases line up with TRBD1. The read terminates 3 residues before the CDR3 end, so the remaining end is supplied by the germline J gene. This CDR3 comprises 15 residues. The germline CDR1 and CDR2 sequences are DFQATT and SNEGSKA (reference sequence).

This clone was found many times. The CDR3 end is not reached by the read, which stops 3 residues before it; the germline J gene fills it in. J is TRBJ2-2 and V is TRBV18; 7 nucleotides align to TRBD2. The J segment lost 2 bases and the V segment lost 6 bases, leaving 6 bases of the junction unmatched. This CDR3 is 15 amino acids long. CDR1 is KGHSH, CDR2 LQKENI, per germline. The CDR3 here is CASSLGTTNTGELFF. The part of the CDR3 DNA that was read is TGTGCCAGCTCCCTGGGGACTACAAACACCGGGGAG.

This clone was recorded many times. An end of the junction differs from the germline gene, which may be a read error. Read sequence stops 3 residues before the CDR3 end, and the germline J gene provides the missing end. J is TRBJ2-5 and V is TRBV19, with D possibly TRBD1 on 6 matching bases. The CDR3 covers 13 residues. Germline values: CDR1 LNHDA, CDR2 SQIVND (reference sequence). This CDR3 reads CASTNRATETQYF. CDR3 bases read: TGTGCTAGTACTAACAGGGCCACAGAGACC.

Many counts were recorded for this clone. The CDR3 goes on 3 residues after the read ends, and that part is filled in from the germline J gene. This sample includes further DNA sequences coding for the same CDR3. The chain combines TRBV7-2 with TRBJ1-1; possibly TRBD1 for D (6 bases). The CDR3 length is 14 residues. V was pared by 5 bases and J by 3 bases, with 13 bases between. Germline CDR1 is SGHTA and CDR2 is FQGNSA. Partial CDR3 DNA: TGTGCCAGCAGCAGCTACAGGGAGGACACTGAA. Protein product: CASSSYREDTE. The CDR3 reads in full as CASSSYREDTEAFF. Drawing the rest from reference TRBV7-2 and TRBJ1-1, the complete variable domain is GAGVSQSPSNKVTEKGKDVELRCDPISGHTALYWYRQSLGQGLEFLIYFQGNSAPDKSGLPSDRFSAERTGGSVSTLTIQRTQQEDSAVYLCASSSYREDTEAFFGQGTRLTVV.

In its sample, this clone was seen many times. The CDR3 is cut off 3 residues early in the read; its end comes from the germline J gene. V usage is TRBV10-3 and J usage is TRBJ2-1, with D possibly TRBD1 on 6 matching bases. Trimming cost V 4 bases and J 8 bases, with 21 bases left between them. Germline lookup yields CDR1 ENHRY and CDR2 SYGVKD. The CDR3 is 16 residues long. CDR3 bases read: TGTGCCATCAGTGGGACCGTGCAAGGACAGAGGGATGAG. Its protein product is CAISGTVQGQRDE. The full-length CDR3 reads as CAISGTVQGQRDEQFF.

This clone has a count of ten or more. Coverage ceases 3 residues before the CDR3 finishes, and the germline J gene fills in the end. V and J are TRBV7-3 and TRBJ2-1, with D unclear. V was cut by 0 bases and J by 6 bases, with 6 bases left in between. The CDR3 runs to 13 residues. Germline V gives CDR1 SGHTA, CDR2 FQGTGA. CDR3 DNA, as far as it was read: TGTGCCAGCAGCTTAACAGGGTCCAATGAG. It translates to CASSLTGSNE. The entire CDR3 protein is CASSLTGSNEQFF.

This clone was counted many times. The read comes to an end 3 residues before the CDR3 does, leaving the germline J gene to fill in the end. V gene TRBV10-3 combines with J gene TRBJ1-6; TRBD1 aligns across 11 bases. Germline assignment: CDR1 ENHRY and CDR2 SYGVKD. The length of the CDR3 is 16 residues. After removal of 7 bases from V and 9 bases from J, the junction contained 11 bases not matched to a gene. CDR3 sequence reads: CAINNPVGTGGSPLHF. The CDR3 DNA, read in part, is TGTGCCATCAATAACCCCGTTGGGACAGGGGGTTCACCC.

This clone was picked up many times. A junction end diverges from the germline sequence, so it may reflect a read error. The read ends 3 residues shy of where the CDR3 ends; the end is completed using the germline J gene. The chain carries TRBV4-2 and TRBJ2-5; TRBD1 aligns across 8 bases. Germline V lookup: CDR1 LGHNA, CDR2 YNFKEQ. This CDR3 comprises 18 residues. The CDR3 loop is CASSQDLLAGGEQETQYF. CDR3 bases read: TGCGCCAGCAGCCAAGATTTGTTGGCAGGGGGCGAACAAGAGACC.

Many counts were recorded for this clone. The read stops 3 residues short of the end of the CDR3; the missing end is completed from the germline J gene. The chain couples TRBV2 to TRBJ2-1; TRBD2 aligns across 10 bases. Trimming at V came to 2 bases and at J to 2 bases, leaving 6 bases not matched to a gene. The CDR3 is made up of 17 amino acids. CDR1 and CDR2 from the germline V gene are SNHLY and FYNNEI. The CDR3 DNA, read in part, is TGTGCCAGCAGTGAACCCCTAGCGGGAGCGGCCTACAATGAG. As protein: CASSEPLAGAAYNE. The CDR3 reads in full as CASSEPLAGAAYNEQFF.

This clone has just a few counts. The read falls 3 residues short of the CDR3 end, and the missing part is taken from the germline J gene. The chain uses TRBV7-6 and TRBJ2-3, with 10 bases matching TRBD2. CDR1 is SGHVS, CDR2 FNYEAQ, per germline. This CDR3 contains 15 residues. CDR3 residues: CASSFVVAGGQTQYF. The part of the CDR3 DNA that was read is TGTGCCAGCAGCTTCGTGGTAGCGGGAGGACAGACG.

Ten or more counts support this clone. The read terminates 3 residues before the CDR3 end, so the remaining end is supplied by the germline J gene. The chain recombines TRBV18 with TRBJ1-1; the D is unclear. The CDR3 length is 14 residues. Looked up from germline, CDR1 is KGHSH and CDR2 is LQKENI. V dropped 4 bases and J dropped 1 base, with 10 bases sitting between them. CDR3 residues: CASSRVPGNTEAFF. CDR3 DNA, as far as it was read: TGTGCCAGCTCACGTGTCCCAGGGAACACTGAA.

This clone was observed many times. The read finishes 3 residues shy of the CDR3 end, and the germline J gene is used to complete it. This chain uses TRBV6-1 with TRBJ2-7, with a possible D match to TRBD1 (5 bases). With 0 bases removed from V and 4 bases from J, the gap between germline ends came to 10 bases. The CDR3 runs 14 residues. Germline CDR1 is MNHNS and CDR2 is SASEGT. The CDR3 loop is CASSEAGSGYEQYF. The CDR3 bases that were read are TGTGCCAGCAGTGAAGCGGGTTCAGGGTACGAG.

In this sample, this clone turned up many times. The junction shows a germline mismatch at one end, possibly a read error. The CDR3 extends 3 residues past the end of the read, so its final part is completed from the germline J gene. The chain combines TRBV19 with TRBJ2-1; D is perhaps TRBD1 (6 bases). Germline V gene data show CDR1 as LNHDA and CDR2 as SQIVND (reference sequence). The CDR3 has 13 amino acids. This chain's CDR3 is CTSSFGTINEQFF. The sequenced part of the CDR3 DNA is TGTACCAGTAGTTTCGGGACAATCAATGAG. Full variable domain (remainder filled in from reference TRBV19 and TRBJ2-1): DGGITQSPKYLFRKEGQNVTLSCEQNLNHDAMYWYRQDPGQGLRLIYYSQIVNDFQKGDIAEGYSVSREKKESFPLTVTSAQKNPTAFYLCTSSFGTINEQFFGPGTRLTVL.

This clone came up many times. The read finishes 3 residues shy of the CDR3 end, and the germline J gene is used to complete it. V is TRBV20-1 and J is TRBJ2-1, with D hard to call. The CDR3 has 15 amino acids. Trimming took 0 bases from V and 3 from J, leaving 12 bases between them. The germline V gene has CDR1 DFQATT and CDR2 SNEGSKA (reference sequence). The CDR3 DNA, read in part, is TGCAGTGCTAGAGATCAGGCCCTTGACTACAATGAG. Translated, it gives CSARDQALDYNE. The entire CDR3 is CSARDQALDYNEQFF.

About this clone: The read stops 3 residues short of the end of the CDR3; the missing end is completed from the germline J gene. The V call is TRBV19, the J call TRBJ2-3, with D possibly matching TRBD2 (6 bases). This CDR3 has 15 amino acids. Germline CDR1 reads LNHDA; CDR2 reads SQIVND (reference sequence). V lost 6 bases and J 5 bases, leaving 18 bases between the germline ends. The CDR3 bases that were read are TGTGCCAGTAGATTCCTGGGCGGGGCCGAAGATACG. Translation gives CASRFLGGAEDT. The entire CDR3 is CASRFLGGAEDTQYF.

This clone was observed at least ten times. Sequencing ends 3 residues short of the CDR3 end; the germline J gene provides the rest. The V gene is TRBV7-6, the J gene TRBJ2-7, with D possibly being TRBD1 (6 bases). Germline V gene sequence: CDR1 SGHVS, CDR2 FNYEAQ. The CDR3 length is 14 residues. V lost 1 base and J 5 bases, leaving 12 bases between the germline ends. Partial CDR3 DNA: TGTGCCAGCAGCTTAGTGTTACAGGGTCACGAG. It translates to CASSLVLQGHE. The whole CDR3 protein reads CASSLVLQGHEQYF. Drawing the rest from reference TRBV7-6 and TRBJ2-7, the complete variable domain is GAGVSQSPRYKVTKRGQDVALRCDPISGHVSLYWYRQALGQGPEFLTYFNYEAQQDKSGLPNDRFSAERPEGSISTLTIQRTEQRDSAMYRCASSLVLQGHEQYFGPGTRLTVT.

On this clone itself: From the germline J gene comes the end of the CDR3, since the read stops 3 residues before it. This chain joins TRBV6-2 or TRBV6-3 and TRBJ1-5, with 7 bases lining up with TRBD1. The ends lost 5 bases at V and 8 bases at J; junction bases unmatched: 9. Germline assignment: CDR1 MNHEY and CDR2 SVGEGT. The CDR3 has 14 amino acids. CDR3 residues: CASSIRQGYKPQHF. The sequenced part of the CDR3 DNA is TGTGCCAGCAGTATACGACAGGGTTATAAGCCC.

This clone has a handful of counts. The read terminates 3 residues ahead of where the CDR3 ends, so the germline J gene completes it. This rearrangement joins TRBV19 to TRBJ1-1, with 7 positions matching TRBD1. CDR3 length: 15 amino acids. Germline V gene sequence: CDR1 LNHDA, CDR2 SQIVND (reference sequence). The chain's CDR3 is CASRPRGTVSYEAFF. The sequenced CDR3 bases are TGTGCCAGTAGACCCCGAGGGACAGTCTCCTACGAG.

This clone came up many times. From the germline J gene comes the end of the CDR3, since the read stops 3 residues before it. The chain couples TRBV5-4 to TRBJ1-1, with D unresolved. There are 15 residues in the CDR3. V lost 0 bases, J lost 0 bases, and 9 bases lay in between. The germline gives CDR1 SGHNT, CDR2 YYREEE (reference sequence). CDR3 DNA (partial): TGTGCCAGCAGCTTGGCTCCAGACATGAACACTGAA. Translated: CASSLAPDMNTE. The CDR3 reads in full as CASSLAPDMNTEAFF.

This clone was detected ten times or more. Read coverage stops 3 residues before the CDR3 terminus; the germline J gene supplies the remainder. V and J are TRBV6-1 and TRBJ2-1; D remains ambiguous. CDR3 length equals 15 residues. Trimming removed 4 bases at V and 9 bases at J, with 19 bases between. The V gene's germline CDR1 is MNHNS and CDR2 SASEGT. This chain's CDR3 is CASSVRWQAQGEQFF. Partial CDR3 DNA: TGTGCCAGCAGTGTAAGATGGCAGGCCCAAGGTGAG.

This clone has ten or more counts. The read falls 3 residues short of the CDR3 end, and the missing part is taken from the germline J gene. The chain recombines TRBV10-3 with TRBJ1-2, with D unclear. The CDR3 contains 11 residues. Trimming pared 11 bases from V and 0 bases from J, leaving 7 bases between. The germline V gene has CDR1 ENHRY and CDR2 SYGVKD. The CDR3 here is CALRSNYGYTF. Incomplete CDR3 DNA: TGTGCCTTAAGGTCTAACTATGGC.

There are many counts of this clone. The missing CDR3 end, 3 residues past where the read stops, is filled in from the germline J gene. The J gene is TRBJ1-2, the V gene TRBV18; D is undetermined. This CDR3 has 15 amino acids. From germline, CDR1 is KGHSH and CDR2 LQKENI. Trimming removed 2 bases at V and 4 bases at J, with 14 bases between. The CDR3 reads CASSPGQSPVYGYTF. CDR3 bases read: TGTGCCAGCTCACCAGGGCAGTCCCCTGTCTATGGC.